Sequencing of this TCR beta chain was carried out in a study of OX40 agonist ivuxolimab in advanced cancers. Study conclusions and caveats: Mean expanded clone counts were higher in CD8+ than CD4+ T cells. Both blood CD4+ and CD8+ T cells showed clonal growth by week 6 at 0.1 to 3.0 mg/kg. Among some nonresponders, normalized T-cell clonal expansion was also low.

Assay: immunoSEQ multiplex PCR; the TCRdb copy retains only in-frame clones and omits some. The table records 45,000 to 50,000 clones, 80% to 90% of them present only once. J lost 0 bases, V lost 3 bases, and 5 bases had no gene match. Germline V lookup: CDR1 GTSNPN, CDR2 SVGIG (reference sequence). The CDR3 consists of 15 residues. Notes on this clone: Antigen: not known.

This clonotype was sampled from an adult with an advanced solid tumor such as melanoma, head and neck, liver or kidney cancer. The sequencing used CD4+ or CD8+ T cells sorted from blood, collected in a trial of the OX40 agonist ivuxolimab. This chain connects TRBV30 to TRBJ2-3; 8 bases match TRBD1. The CDR3 nucleotides read TGTGCCTGGAGATCTTACAGGGGGAGCACAGATACGCAGTATTTT. This sequence encodes CAWRSYRGSTDTQYF.